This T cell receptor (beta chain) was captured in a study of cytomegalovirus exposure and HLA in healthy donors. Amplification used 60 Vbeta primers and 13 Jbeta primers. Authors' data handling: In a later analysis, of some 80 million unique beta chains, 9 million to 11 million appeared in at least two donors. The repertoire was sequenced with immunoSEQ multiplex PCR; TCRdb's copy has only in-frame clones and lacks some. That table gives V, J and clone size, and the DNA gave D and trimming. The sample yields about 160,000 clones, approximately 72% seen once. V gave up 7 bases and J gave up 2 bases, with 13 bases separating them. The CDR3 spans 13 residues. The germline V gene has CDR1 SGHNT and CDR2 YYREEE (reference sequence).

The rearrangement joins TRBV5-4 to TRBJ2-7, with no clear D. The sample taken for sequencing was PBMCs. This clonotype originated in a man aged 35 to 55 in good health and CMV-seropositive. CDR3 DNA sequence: TGTGCCAGCTCGGAGAGAGCCGCCTACGAGCAGTACTTC. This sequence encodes CASSERAAYEQYF.